This TCR beta chain was captured by sequencing in a study of identical twins. Findings and caveats of the study: Cord blood's abundant beta clonotypes had fewer insertions, unlike memory repertoires.

MiXCR was run by TCRdb on the 5' RACE reads, yielding one entry per CDR3 protein. The sample records approximately 700,000 distinct CDR3 sequences, about 18% being singletons. Germline V gene sequence: CDR1 LGHDT, CDR2 YNNKEL (reference sequence). CDR3 length: 18 residues. Trimming removed 4 bases from V and 0 bases from J; junction bases left unmatched: 7. On this clonotype itself: Antigen unknown.

This sample also appeared in a second study, on T cells expressing NK-cell markers.

Sample: PBMCs. The source of this sequence is a woman under 30 in good health. The chain carries TRBV3-1 and TRBJ2-6; 9 bases line up with TRBD1. The CDR3 loop is CASSPGTGTGSGANVLTF. CDR3 DNA: TGTGCCAGCAGCCCCGGGACAGGGACAGGCTCTGGGGCCAACGTCCTGACTTTC. The full variable domain, completed using reference TRBV3-1 and TRBJ2-6, is DTAVSQTPKYLVTQMGNDKSIKCEQNLGHDTMYWYKQDSKKFLKIMFSYNNKELIINETVPNRFSPKSPDKAHLNLHINSLELGDSAVYFCASSPGTGTGSGANVLTFGAGSRLTVL.